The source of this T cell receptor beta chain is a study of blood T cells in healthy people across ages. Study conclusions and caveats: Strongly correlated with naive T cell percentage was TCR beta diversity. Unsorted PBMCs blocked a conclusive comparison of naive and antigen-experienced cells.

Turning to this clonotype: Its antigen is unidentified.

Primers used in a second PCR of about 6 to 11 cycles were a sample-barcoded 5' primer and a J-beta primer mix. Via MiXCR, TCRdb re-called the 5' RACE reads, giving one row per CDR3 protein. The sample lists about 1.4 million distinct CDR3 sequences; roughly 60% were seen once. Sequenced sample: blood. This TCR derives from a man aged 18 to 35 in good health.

The CDR3 nucleotides read TGCAGCGTTGCCTCGGACAGAGCGTTACACGAGCAGTACTTC. This translates into CSVASDRALHEQYF. This chain connects TRBV29-1 to TRBJ2-7; maybe TRBD1 (6 bases). Germline lookup yields CDR1 SQVTM and CDR2 ANQGSEA. The CDR3 is 14 amino acids. V was trimmed by 4 bases and J by 5 bases, leaving 18 bases between them.